Listed here are 6 T cell receptor beta chains from one sample, sequenced in a study of identical twins. Each CDR3 protein is one row after TCRdb ran MiXCR on the 5' RACE reads. The sample yields 690,000 or so distinct CDR3 sequences, 8.6% seen once. The same sample was also used in a study of yellow fever vaccine responses in identical twins.

The sequencing sample was made of PBMCs. These TCRs come from a woman aged 18-30 years in good health.

This rearrangement joins TRBV5-1 to TRBJ2-1, with D possibly called TRBD1 or TRBD2 (7 bases each). CDR1 and CDR2 (germline): SGHRS, YFSETQ. This CDR3 has 15 residues. V gave up 0 bases and J gave up 5 bases, with 12 bases separating them. CDR3 sequence reads: CASSLVTGRDNEQFF. CDR3 DNA: TGCGCCAGCAGCTTGGTGACAGGGAGGGACAATGAGCAGTTCTTC.

This clonotype was counted at least ten times. The chain joins TRBV12-3 or TRBV12-4 to TRBJ2-5; D possibly corresponds to TRBD2 (6 bases). Trimming removed 8 bases at V and 3 bases at J, with 13 bases between. The CDR3 covers 13 residues. The CDR3 nucleotides are TGTGCCAGCGGGACTCTTGATAAAGAGACCCAGTACTTC. Protein sequence: CASGTLDKETQYF.

This clonotype was seen at least ten times. Here the CDR3 reads CSVYGQGNEQFF. Here the CDR3 DNA reads TGCAGCGTTTATGGACAGGGGAATGAGCAGTTCTTC. The chain uses TRBV29-1 and TRBJ2-1; 9 bases are shared with TRBD1. Germline values: CDR1 SQVTM, CDR2 ANQGSEA. There are 12 residues in the CDR3. Germline trimming cut 5 bases from V and 7 bases from J; bases unmatched to any gene: 3.

This clonotype appeared a few times. This chain connects TRBV5-1 to TRBJ2-3; 10 nucleotides align to TRBD1. V was clipped by 3 bases and J by 10 bases; unmatched bases: 11. This CDR3 comprises 15 residues. Germline values: CDR1 SGHRS, CDR2 YFSETQ. Here the CDR3 DNA reads TGCGCCAGCAGCTCCAGTGAAACCGGGACAGGGGCGCAGTATTTT. As protein: CASSSSETGTGAQYF.

The V call is TRBV7-3, the J call TRBJ2-3, with D possibly matching TRBD2 (7 bases). From germline, CDR1 is SGHTA and CDR2 FQGTGA. This CDR3 spans 18 amino acids. V shed 5 bases and J shed 2 bases, with 23 bases lying between them. The CDR3 DNA reads as TGTGCCAGCAGCCTCGGAGGCGGGGGCCTATCTAACACAGATACGCAGTATTTT. Amino acid sequence: CASSLGGGGLSNTDTQYF.

V and J are TRBV7-9 and TRBJ2-7; 12 bases map to TRBD2. This CDR3 spans 15 amino acids. Germline assignment: CDR1 SEHNR and CDR2 FQNEAQ (reference sequence). V dropped 4 bases and J dropped 2; count of bases not matched to a gene: 3. CDR3 amino acids: CASSSGLAGTYEQYF. The CDR3 nucleotides read TGTGCCAGCAGCTCCGGACTAGCGGGGACCTACGAGCAGTACTTC.